Listed below are T cell receptor beta chains from one sample, sequenced in a study of Graves' ophthalmopathy and Graves' hyperthyroidism. TCRdb re-called the multiplex PCR reads with MiXCR, one entry per CDR3 protein. This sample has 400,000 to 450,000 distinct CDR3 sequences, with 21% found just once. Input material: peripheral blood. These receptors all come from a woman aged 18 to 35 with stable Graves' hyperthyroidism. Both conserved end residues are part of each CDR3. The D gene is left open where the match is weak. A clone size is listed for some rows: how often the clone was seen (once, few, many), or a class if it is expanded.

many,-,TRBV2,TRBJ2-1,TGTGCCAGCAGTGAACGGCGACTAGCCTACAATGAGCAGTTCTTC,CASSERRLAYNEQFF
-,-,TRBV6-1,TRBJ2-2,TGTGCCAGCAGTACCCTAGCGCTGGACACCGGGGAGCTGTTTTTT,CASSTLALDTGELFF
few,-,TRBV30,TRBJ2-7,TGTGCCTGGAGTCGCCTCGGGCGGCGGGAACGGGTCGAGCAGTACTTC,CAWSRLGRRERVEQYF
few,-,TRBV11-3,TRBJ1-1,TGTGCCAGCAGCCGCGCCTCCGGGACGGGGTATGAAGCTTTCTTT,CASSRASGTGYEAFF
many,TRBD1,TRBV19,TRBJ1-2,TGTGCCAGTAGTCCGCGGACAGGGAATGGCTACACCTTC,CASSPRTGNGYTF
many,TRBD2,TRBV19,TRBJ2-7,TGTGCCAGTAGTATCGGCGGGGGATCCCCTGAGCAGTACTTC,CASSIGGGSPEQYF
many,-,TRBV29-1,TRBJ2-2,TGCAGCGTTGAAGACAGGGCGGGCACCGGGGAGCTGTTTTTT,CSVEDRAGTGELFF
many,-,TRBV20-1,TRBJ2-7,TGCAGTGCTCCGGACTTAACCTACGAGCAGTACTTC,CSAPDLTYEQYF
-,-,TRBV18,TRBJ2-2,TGTGCCAGCTCACCACGGCCAGGGGTCGGCGGGGAGCTGTTTTTT,CASSPRPGVGGELFF
many,-,TRBV7-8,TRBJ1-5,TGTGCCAGCAGCTTAGCGGTTAATCAGCCCCAGCATTTT,CASSLAVNQPQHF
many,-,TRBV12-3/TRBV12-4,TRBJ2-5,TGTGCCAGCAGTCAGAGCAAGACCCAGTACTTC,CASSQSKTQYF
few,TRBD1,TRBV5-1,TRBJ2-6,TGCGCCAGCAGCTTGGTTTACAGGGGGCGATCTGGGGCCAACGTCCTGACTTTC,CASSLVYRGRSGANVLTF
few,TRBD2,TRBV20-1,TRBJ2-5,TGCAGTGCTAGGACTAGCGGGACTGGAGAGACCCAGTACTTC,CSARTSGTGETQYF
-,-,TRBV6-4,TRBJ1-2,TGTGCCAGCAGTTACTCTGTGAACTATGGCTACACCTTC,CASSYSVNYGYTF
many,-,TRBV12-3/TRBV12-4,TRBJ1-5,TGTGCCAGCAGTTCACGGGTAGGCAATCAGCCCCAGCATTTT,CASSSRVGNQPQHF
-,-,TRBV7-9,TRBJ1-5,TGTGCCAGCAGCCCGGGAGTCTGGGTTGAGCCCCAGCATTTT,CASSPGVWVEPQHF
many,-,TRBV7-2,TRBJ2-2,TGTGCCAGCAGCTTAGAAGGGGTCCCCGGGGAGCTGTTTTTT,CASSLEGVPGELFF
many,TRBD1,TRBV7-2,TRBJ2-5,TGTGCCAGCAGCCCGACCGGGACAGGGGTCCGGGCCCAGTACTTC,CASSPTGTGVRAQYF
many,-,TRBV11-2,TRBJ2-5,TGTGCCAGCAGCCCGGCGGCACCAGAGACCCAGTACTTC,CASSPAAPETQYF
many,-,TRBV6-5,TRBJ1-2,TGTGCAGCGAGCGGGCTAAGGCGTGGCTACACCTTC,CAASGLRRGYTF
many,TRBD1,TRBV15,TRBJ1-1,TGTGCCACCAGCAGAGATACGGGACAGGGGGCGTTGGCTTTCTTT,CATSRDTGQGALAFF
many,-,TRBV30,TRBJ1-2,TGTGCCTGGAGTCTAATAGCAGGGTTTGGCTACACCTTC,CAWSLIAGFGYTF
many,-,TRBV27,TRBJ1-2,TGTGCCAGCAGTCGCGGGGGAGCGGGCTATGGCTACACCTTC,CASSRGGAGYGYTF
-,-,TRBV19,TRBJ1-2,TGTGCCAGTAGTATAGATCGCGGAAACTATGGCTACACCTTC,CASSIDRGNYGYTF
many,TRBD2,TRBV6-5,TRBJ2-5,TGTGCCAGCAGTTCAGCTAGCGGCCAAGAGACCCAGTACTTC,CASSSASGQETQYF
many,-,TRBV7-6,TRBJ1-2,TGTGCCAGCAGCTTAGGAAAGGCCACCCTTCACTTC,CASSLGKATLHF
few,-,TRBV6-1,TRBJ1-1,TGTGCCAGCAGTAGGGGGGGACACATGAACACTGAAGCTTTCTTT,CASSRGGHMNTEAFF
-,-,TRBV11-2,TRBJ2-7,TGTGCCAGCAGGACGGGAGGGGGCTGGCCTTTCAAGCAGTACTTC,CASRTGGGWPFKQYF
many,-,TRBV5-1,TRBJ2-6,TGCGCCAGCAGCTCAGGGAACCCCGGGGCCAACGTCCTGACTTTC,CASSSGNPGANVLTF
-,-,TRBV12-3/TRBV12-4,TRBJ1-2,TGTGCCAGCAGTTTTTCTGAATATGGCTACACCTTC,CASSFSEYGYTF
many,TRBD2,TRBV24-1,TRBJ2-5,TGTGCCACCAGTGATTCAGGGGGTCTAGCGGGAGGTGAGACCCAGTACTTC,CATSDSGGLAGGETQYF
many,TRBD1,TRBV20-1,TRBJ1-2,TGCAGTGCTAGAGATCCCGACAGGGGGGACAACGGCTACACCTTC,CSARDPDRGDNGYTF
many,TRBD2,TRBV30,TRBJ2-3,TGTGCCTGGACGGGTAGCGGGAGGACAGATACGCAGTATTTT,CAWTGSGRTDTQYF
many,-,TRBV12-3/TRBV12-4,TRBJ2-5,TGTGCCAGCAGCCCATGGGCCCAAGAGTACACTCAGTACTTC,CASSPWAQEYTQYF
many,TRBD2,TRBV24-1,TRBJ2-7,TGTGCCACCAGTGATCCGGGACTAGCGGGAAGGTCGGACGAGCAGTACTTC,CATSDPGLAGRSDEQYF
many,-,TRBV30,TRBJ1-1,TGTGCCTGGAGTTTGACCAGGAAACACACTGAAGCTTTCTTT,CAWSLTRKHTEAFF
many,-,TRBV12-3/TRBV12-4,TRBJ1-2,TGTGCCAGCAGTTTTGTCCTGCAGCCCCCTAACTATGGCTACACCTTC,CASSFVLQPPNYGYTF
few,TRBD1,TRBV5-1,TRBJ1-3,TGCGCCAGCAGCCTTGGGACAGCTAGCAACACCATATATTTT,CASSLGTASNTIYF
few,TRBD1,TRBV12-3/TRBV12-4,TRBJ1-6,TGTGCCAGCAGTCTGACAGGGAGCGATTCACCCCTCCACTTT,CASSLTGSDSPLHF
many,TRBD1,TRBV10-3,TRBJ2-2,TGTGCCATCAGCAACAGGGGTTCGAACACCGGGGAGCTGTTTTTT,CAISNRGSNTGELFF
many,-,TRBV19,TRBJ1-6,TGTGCCAGTACAGGACGTGATTCACCCCTCCACTTT,CASTGRDSPLHF
many,-,TRBV29-1,TRBJ2-7,TGCGGCGCCTACGAGAGCTCCTACGAGCAGTACTTC,CGAYESSYEQYF